This T cell receptor (beta chain) was profiled in a study of cytomegalovirus exposure and HLA in healthy donors. There are a few counts of this clone. Antigen unknown. 13 Jbeta primers and 60 Vbeta primers were used for the PCR. The table came from immunoSEQ multiplex PCR; TCRdb's copy has only in-frame clones and leaves some out. The table has tens of thousands of clones, over 60% seen once. General study results and limits: Altogether, 150 or so TCR beta chains were recorded as cytomegalovirus-associated. TCR sequences were mostly rare, though some public TCRs occurred in many donors. According to an earlier analysis, most TCR beta V segments yielded productive rearrangements about 87% or about 30% of the time.

Trimming took 5 bases from V and 1 from J; bases not matched to a gene: 2. The germline CDR1 and CDR2 sequences are SGHNT and YENEEA. The CDR3 consists of 15 residues. This chain uses TRBV11-3 with TRBJ2-6, with 7 bases lining up with TRBD2. The sequence was obtained from a woman younger than 45 in good health and CMV-seronegative. The sequencing input was PBMCs. The CDR3 loop is CASSGGDSGANVLTF. CDR3 in DNA: TGTGCCAGCAGCGGGGGGGATTCTGGGGCCAACGTCCTGACTTTC.